These T cell receptor beta chains were read from a single sample in a study of T cell changes during pregnancy in multiple sclerosis. The assay was immunoSEQ multiplex PCR, and TCRdb's table has in-frame clones only and misses some. The repertoire consists of under 95,000 clones, with more than 90% occurring once and the leading ten covering just under 2%. Sequenced here: peripheral blood, sampled in the second trimester of pregnancy. The source of these receptors is a female donor with multiple sclerosis, enrolled in a pregnancy study. Both conserved end residues are trimmed from each CDR3.

>TRBV19
ASSRGTGLSGANVLT
>TRBV4-1
ASSQATKQETQY
>TRBV9
ASSVNRGQRGHNEQF
>TRBV6-4
ASSDSEDRANEQF
>TRBV25-1
ASSGAGQSSYEQY
>TRBV11-3
ASSPGTRTFADTQY
>TRBV11-2
ASSLETGTDTQY
>TRBV6-1
ASSEEQGPNYGYT
>TRBV7-8
ASSPLTLAGGNEQF
>TRBV5-6
ASSPGQGFWNVEQY
>TRBV9
ASSASGGPHQPQH
>TRBV27
ASSLYSSGTILDTQY
>TRBV7-6
ASSSFTGELF
>TRBV5-6
ASILGARSGELF
>TRBV7-2
ASSLVGAGGPYEQY
>TRBV5-6
ASSLGTGMADGYT
>TRBV2
ASKGGGTRNTEAF
>TRBV7-6
ASSLFLGGETQY
>TRBV5-1
ASSSGRTGGNNEQF
>TRBV6-4
ASSDGWGTTPGTNYGYT
>TRBV5-1
ASSLVGQGAQGYT
>TRBV2
ASSDAGGEDYSNQPQH
>TRBV18
ASSQGFDQPQH
>TRBV6-1
ASSEAPTANNEQF
>TRBV19
ASRGQGAASGRETQY
>TRBV7-2
ASSPTQGRHGGYT
>TRBV6-5
ASRAGWYGYT
>TRBV6-6
AAKNGTTNTGELF
>TRBV29-1
SVGKRDSSYEQY
>TRBV5-4
ASSLVGHGVAF
>TRBV6-4
ASSERTDSSYNEQF
>TRBV7-8
ASRGPRGDQPQH
>TRBV15
ATSPVGGRANTGELF
>TRBV7-9
ASSYDRGTDTQY
>TRBV30
AWTNGGLQETQY
>TRBV29-1
SVEVAGGPVDTQY
>TRBV27
ASMMDGTGDLYEQY
>TRBV7-2
ASKISSGGTEAF
>TRBV4-2
ASSPGQFNEKLF
>TRBV19
ASRSSGSSYEQY
>TRBV11-2
ASRSRGNTEAF
>TRBV29-1
SAGQGTNTGELF
>TRBV10-3
AISESPYNEQF
>TRBV7-6
ASSSGLAGGQETQY
>TRBV7-6
ASSLTGNSPLH
>TRBV4-1
ASSQAFGDIREGRETQY
>TRBV28
ASSLSLAERTYEQY
>TRBV28
ASREVAGGPAGELF
>TRBV2
ASGGPGNTGELF
>TRBV19
ASSRPGQGNQPQH
>TRBV28
ASSAGGTRSYEQY
>TRBV28
ASRNPGTGGNEQF
>TRBV6-6
ASSSLGTGGYEQY